This T cell receptor (beta chain) was sequenced for a study of human T cells and chemical hapten exposure. In regard to this clonotype: Its specificity is not known.

Time point meaning: patch test 1, 2 weeks after DPC sensitization. The treatment denotes: therapeutic diphenylcyclopropenone sensitization with weekly scalp DPC. One entry per CDR3 protein results from TCRdb running MiXCR on the RACE reads. Seen here are 180,000 or so distinct CDR3 sequences, about 20% observed once, and the top ten hold about 7%. Notes on the study in general: Given that the donors had alopecia, their immune response may differ from that seen in healthy people. Expanded TCRs formed significantly more large CDR3 similarity clusters than controls. TCRs at a frequency above 1 in 1000 stayed unchanged with DPC sensitization.

This material consisted of whole blood, taken in connection with sensitization to the hapten diphenylcyclopropenone (DPC). The clonotype originates from a woman aged 45-65 years with alopecia areata. Some clones in this sample may be carry-over from other donors' samples.

Written as DNA, the CDR3 is TGCAGCGTTGGTGGGACTATCACGGTCCGGTTCTACAATGAGCAGTTCTTC. This translates into CSVGGTITVRFYNEQFF. This chain links TRBV29-1 with TRBJ2-1, with 7 positions matching TRBD2. Trimming took 4 bases from V and 3 from J; bases not matched to a gene: 15. This CDR3 contains 17 residues. Per germline, CDR1 SQVTM and CDR2 ANQGSEA.